This T cell receptor (beta chain) was profiled in a study of blood T cell repertoires in COVID-19. About the research overall: Samples of COVID-19 (acute and convalescent) were obtained from the United States, Italy and Spain.

Germline V gives CDR1 MNHNS, CDR2 SASEGT. V gave up 2 bases and J gave up 4 bases, with 6 bases separating them. This CDR3 contains 13 residues. Per the authors' pipeline: Cell counts per sample came from amplifying reference gene primers. Profiling relied on immunoSEQ multiplex PCR, and the TCRdb table lists in-frame clones only, not all of them. That table supplies the V and J calls and clone size; D and trimming were determined from the DNA. The sample includes hundreds of thousands of clones, less than 85% of them seen just once. The chain employs TRBV6-1 and TRBJ1-5; D ambiguous. This receptor was obtained from a woman older than 75 with acute or convalescent COVID-19. Material for sequencing was peripheral blood. The CDR3 region has the DNA TGTGCCAGCAGTGAACTTAGAAATCAGCCCCAGCATTTT. This translates into CASSELRNQPQHF.